Listed below are T cell receptor beta chains from one sample, sequenced in a study of blood T cell repertoires in COVID-19. The data were produced by immunoSEQ multiplex PCR, yet TCRdb's version contains in-frame clones alone and is incomplete. The table records about 160,000 clones, about 85% of them present only once. The sequenced sample was peripheral blood. All receptors derive from a woman between 45 and 60 years old with COVID-19, enrolled during active disease. CDR3s include the opening cysteine and the closing phenylalanine or tryptophan. The D gene is left open where the match is weak. A row's size may be missing; if present it is once, few, many or a size class.

v_gene,d_gene,j_gene,abundance,CDR3aa,CDR3nt
TRBV7-3,NA,TRBJ2-1,NA,CASSPPGQTNEQFF,TGTGCCAGCAGCCCCCCGGGACAAACCAATGAGCAGTTCTTC
TRBV11-2,NA,TRBJ2-7,NA,CASSPTQVLRSYEQYF,TGTGCCAGCAGCCCTACACAGGTTCTGCGCTCCTACGAGCAGTACTTC
TRBV4-1,NA,TRBJ1-4,once,CASSQDRGNEKLFF,TGCGCCAGCAGCCAAGATCGGGGTAATGAAAAACTGTTTTTT
TRBV7-2,TRBD1,TRBJ1-2,NA,CASSPYRGRGYTF,TGTGCCAGCAGCCCTTACAGGGGACGCGGCTACACCTTC
TRBV6-2/TRBV6-3,TRBD2,TRBJ2-1,few,CASSYQGLAGANEQFF,TGTGCCAGCAGTTACCAGGGACTAGCGGGGGCCAATGAGCAGTTCTTC
TRBV24-1,NA,TRBJ2-3,NA,CATSDLGRGTDTQYF,TGTGCCACCAGTGATTTAGGCAGGGGCACAGATACGCAGTATTTT
TRBV7-9,TRBD1,TRBJ2-1,NA,CASSTGQGRNEQFF,TGTGCCAGCAGCACGGGACAGGGACGGAATGAGCAGTTCTTC
TRBV30,NA,TRBJ1-2,NA,CAWSVAGKGYGYTF,TGTGCCTGGAGTGTGGCAGGGAAGGGCTATGGCTACACCTTC
TRBV6-5,NA,TRBJ1-2,NA,CASRAGLGYTF,TGTGCCAGCAGAGCCGGGTTGGGCTACACCTTC
TRBV19,TRBD1,TRBJ1-5,few,CASPQGGDNQPQHF,TGTGCCAGCCCGCAGGGGGGAGACAATCAGCCCCAGCATTTT
TRBV10-3,TRBD1,TRBJ1-2,NA,CAISVYTGTEYGYTF,TGTGCCATCAGTGTCTACACCGGGACAGAATATGGCTACACCTTC
TRBV20-1,NA,TRBJ2-7,once,CSASSPSSYEQYF,TGCAGTGCTAGTTCGCCTAGCTCCTACGAGCAGTACTTC
TRBV30,NA,TRBJ1-5,NA,CAFTGQLNQPQHF,TGTGCCTTTACCGGACAGTTAAATCAGCCCCAGCATTTT
TRBV5-6,TRBD1,TRBJ2-5,NA,CASSPPDRVGPETQYF,TGTGCCAGCAGCCCCCCGGACAGGGTGGGTCCGGAGACCCAGTACTTC
TRBV7-9,NA,TRBJ1-1,once,CASSSGDGNTEAFF,TGTGCCAGCAGCTCGGGGGATGGGAACACTGAAGCTTTCTTT
TRBV30,TRBD1,TRBJ1-2,NA,CAWTGQGSGGYTF,TGTGCCTGGACGGGACAGGGGTCTGGAGGCTACACCTTC
TRBV6-1,TRBD1,TRBJ2-7,NA,CASSEKGARDEQYF,TGTGCCAGCAGTGAAAAGGGGGCGCGGGACGAGCAGTACTTC
TRBV19,TRBD1,TRBJ1-1,few,CASSIVTGGNTEAFF,TGTGCCAGTAGTATAGTAACAGGGGGGAACACTGAAGCTTTCTTT
TRBV27,NA,TRBJ2-7,NA,CASNLTVSYEQYF,TGTGCCAGCAATCTTACGGTTTCCTACGAGCAGTACTTC
TRBV21-1,NA,TRBJ2-7,NA,CARLSGRAHEQYF,TGTGCCAGACTGTCCGGCAGGGCCCACGAGCAGTACTTC
TRBV19,TRBD1,TRBJ1-5,NA,CASSIFGTAWDQPQHF,TGTGCCAGTAGTATATTCGGGACAGCTTGGGATCAGCCCCAGCATTTT
TRBV18,NA,TRBJ1-3,NA,CASSLVDGASDTIYF,TGTGCCAGCTCACTGGTTGACGGAGCGTCGGACACCATATATTTT
TRBV23-1,TRBD2,TRBJ2-1,NA,CASSQSTASGGRSSYNEQFF,TGCGCCAGCAGTCAATCGACGGCTAGCGGGGGCCGGAGCTCCTACAATGAGCAGTTCTTC
TRBV29-1,NA,TRBJ1-1,NA,CSATGTSNTEAFF,TGCAGCGCTACCGGGACATCGAACACTGAAGCTTTCTTT
TRBV3-1/TRBV3-2,NA,TRBJ1-6,NA,CASSQGSSPLHF,TGTGCCAGCAGCCAGGGGAGTTCACCCCTCCACTTT
TRBV19,NA,TRBJ1-1,NA,CASSGEFTEAFF,TGTGCCAGTAGCGGGGAATTCACTGAAGCTTTCTTT
TRBV27,TRBD1,TRBJ1-2,NA,CASSSTGGPLGYGYTF,TGTGCCAGCAGTTCGACAGGGGGGCCCCTAGGCTATGGCTACACCTTC
TRBV5-1,TRBD2,TRBJ2-3,NA,CASSLALGTSGTDTQYF,TGCGCCAGCAGCTTGGCCCTTGGAACTAGCGGCACAGATACGCAGTATTTT
TRBV4-2,NA,TRBJ1-4,NA,CASSHYQQGTNEKLFF,TGTGCCAGCAGCCATTATCAACAGGGAACTAATGAAAAACTGTTTTTT
TRBV29-1,TRBD1,TRBJ1-6,NA,CSVPGQANSPLHF,TGCAGCGTCCCGGGACAGGCCAATTCACCCCTCCACTTT
TRBV7-9,NA,TRBJ1-6,NA,CASSLDENSPLHF,TGTGCCAGCAGCTTAGACGAGAATTCACCCCTCCACTTT
TRBV5-1,NA,TRBJ1-2,NA,CASSPRTRSDGYTF,TGCGCCAGCAGTCCCCGGACACGGTCTGATGGCTACACCTTC
TRBV6-2/TRBV6-3,NA,TRBJ1-1,NA,CASSYPEANTEAFF,TGTGCCAGCAGTTACCCAGAGGCGAACACTGAAGCTTTCTTT
TRBV9,NA,TRBJ1-4,NA,CASSVAPGLRATNEKLFF,TGTGCCAGCAGCGTAGCCCCAGGGTTGAGAGCAACTAATGAAAAACTGTTTTTT
TRBV5-6,TRBD2,TRBJ2-3,once,CASRELAGATDTQYF,TGTGCCAGCAGGGAACTAGCGGGGGCCACAGATACGCAGTATTTT
TRBV5-5,TRBD2,TRBJ2-2,NA,CASSLGGAGTTGELFF,TGTGCCAGCAGCTTGGGGGGAGCGGGGACTACCGGGGAGCTGTTTTTT
TRBV3-1/TRBV3-2,NA,TRBJ1-1,NA,CASSHSLNTEAFF,TGTGCCAGCAGCCATAGTTTGAACACTGAAGCTTTCTTT
TRBV11-2,TRBD2,TRBJ2-2,NA,CASSLGLPTGELFF,TGTGCCAGCAGCTTGGGACTACCCACCGGGGAGCTGTTTTTT
TRBV30,NA,TRBJ1-1,NA,CAWDRPDNTEAFF,TGTGCCTGGGACAGGCCAGACAACACTGAAGCTTTCTTT
TRBV19,TRBD1,TRBJ1-6,once,CASSQAGQGFSPLHF,TGTGCCAGCTCACAGGCAGGACAGGGTTTTTCACCCCTCCACTTT
TRBV4-2,TRBD2,TRBJ2-3,NA,CASSQDIYLAGGPDTQYF,TGTGCCAGCAGCCAAGATATCTACCTAGCGGGGGGGCCGGATACGCAGTATTTT
TRBV3-1/TRBV3-2,NA,TRBJ1-3,NA,CASSQEGGGNTIYF,TGTGCCAGCAGCCAAGAGGGAGGGGGAAACACCATATATTTT
TRBV6-4,NA,TRBJ1-1,NA,CASSGGTNTEAFF,TGTGCCAGCAGTGGGGGCACGAACACTGAAGCTTTCTTT
TRBV5-5,NA,TRBJ1-1,NA,CASSLEAGWRTEAFF,TGTGCCAGCAGCTTGGAGGCAGGGTGGCGCACTGAAGCTTTCTTT